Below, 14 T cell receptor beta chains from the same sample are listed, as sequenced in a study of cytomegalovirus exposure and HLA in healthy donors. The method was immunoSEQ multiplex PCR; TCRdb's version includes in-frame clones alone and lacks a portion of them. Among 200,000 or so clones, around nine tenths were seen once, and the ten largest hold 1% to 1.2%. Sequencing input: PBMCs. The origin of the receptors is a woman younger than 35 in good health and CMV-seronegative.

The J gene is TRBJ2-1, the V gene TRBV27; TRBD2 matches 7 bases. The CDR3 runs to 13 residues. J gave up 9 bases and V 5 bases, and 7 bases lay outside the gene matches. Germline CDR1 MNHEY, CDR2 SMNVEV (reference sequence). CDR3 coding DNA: TGTGCCAGCAGTCACCAGACTAGCACTGAGCAGTTCTTC. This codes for CASSHQTSTEQFF.

This CDR3 is CASSENRGLETQYF. In DNA, the CDR3 is TGTGCCAGCAGCGAAAACAGGGGCCTGGAGACCCAGTACTTC. This chain uses TRBV16 with TRBJ2-5, with 7 bases fitting TRBD1. The J segment lost 5 bases and the V segment lost 5 bases, leaving 8 bases of the junction unmatched. The germline CDR1 and CDR2 sequences are KGHSY and FQNENV. This CDR3 has 14 residues.

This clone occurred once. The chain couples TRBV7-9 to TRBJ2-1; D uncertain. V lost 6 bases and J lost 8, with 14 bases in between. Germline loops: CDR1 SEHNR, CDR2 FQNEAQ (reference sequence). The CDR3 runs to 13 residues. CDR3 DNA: TGTGCCAGCAGGGTACGTAGGAGTGATGAGCAGTTCTTC. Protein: CASRVRRSDEQFF. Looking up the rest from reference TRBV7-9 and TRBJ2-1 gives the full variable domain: DTGVSQNPRHKITKRGQNVTFRCDPISEHNRLYWYRQTLGQGPEFLTYFQNEAQLEKSRLLSDRFSAERPKGSFSTLEIQRTEQGDSAMYLCASRVRRSDEQFFGPGTRLTVL.

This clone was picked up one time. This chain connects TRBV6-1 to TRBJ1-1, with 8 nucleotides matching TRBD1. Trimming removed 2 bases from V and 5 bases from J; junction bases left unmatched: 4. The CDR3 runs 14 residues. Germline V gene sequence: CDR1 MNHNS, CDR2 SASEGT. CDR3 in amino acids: CASSEFRTGTEAFF. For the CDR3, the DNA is TGTGCCAGCAGTGAATTCCGGACAGGGACTGAAGCTTTCTTT.

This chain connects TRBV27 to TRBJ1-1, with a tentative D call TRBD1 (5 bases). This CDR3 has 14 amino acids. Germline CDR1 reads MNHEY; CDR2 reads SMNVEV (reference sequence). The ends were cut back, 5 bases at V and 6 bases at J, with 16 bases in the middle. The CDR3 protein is CASSAHAGPPEAFF. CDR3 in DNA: TGTGCCAGCAGTGCCCACGCGGGACCTCCTGAAGCTTTCTTT.

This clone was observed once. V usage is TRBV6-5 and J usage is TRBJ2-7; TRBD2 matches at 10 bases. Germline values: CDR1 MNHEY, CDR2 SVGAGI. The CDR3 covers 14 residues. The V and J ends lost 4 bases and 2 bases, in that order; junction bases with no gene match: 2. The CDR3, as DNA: TGTGCCAGCAGTTCAGCGGGGGGGACCTACGAGCAGTACTTC. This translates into CASSSAGGTYEQYF.

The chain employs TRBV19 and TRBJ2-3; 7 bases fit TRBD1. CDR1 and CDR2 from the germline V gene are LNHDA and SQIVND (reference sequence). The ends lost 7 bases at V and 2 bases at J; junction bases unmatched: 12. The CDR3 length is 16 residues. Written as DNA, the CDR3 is TGTGCCAGTAAGGACAGGACCCGTCGCAACACAGATACGCAGTATTTT. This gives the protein CASKDRTRRNTDTQYF.

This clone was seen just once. CDR3 amino acids: CASNRVNTEAFF. In DNA form, the CDR3 reads TGTGCCAGCAATCGGGTGAACACTGAAGCTTTCTTT. The chain links TRBV2 to TRBJ1-1; no firm D call. V was trimmed by 7 bases and J by 0 bases, leaving 6 bases between them. Germline V gene data show CDR1 as SNHLY and CDR2 as FYNNEI. This CDR3 has 12 amino acids.

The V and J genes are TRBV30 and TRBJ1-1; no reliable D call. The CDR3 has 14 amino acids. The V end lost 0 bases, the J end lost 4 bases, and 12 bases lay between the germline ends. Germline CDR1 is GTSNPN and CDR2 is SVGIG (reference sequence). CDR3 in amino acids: CAWSVRRGRTEAFF. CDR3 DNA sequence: TGTGCCTGGAGTGTACGAAGAGGGCGCACTGAAGCTTTCTTT.

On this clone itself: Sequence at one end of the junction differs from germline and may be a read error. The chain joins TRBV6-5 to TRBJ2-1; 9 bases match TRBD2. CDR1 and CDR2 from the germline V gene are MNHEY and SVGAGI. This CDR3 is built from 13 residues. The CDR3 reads CASSYVVAGDLLF. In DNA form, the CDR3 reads TGTGCCAGCAGTTACGTCGTAGCGGGAGATTTACTCTTC.

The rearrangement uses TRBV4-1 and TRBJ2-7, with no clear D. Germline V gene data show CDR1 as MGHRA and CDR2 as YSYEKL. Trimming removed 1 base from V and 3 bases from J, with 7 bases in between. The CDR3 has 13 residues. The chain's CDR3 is CASSQGYIYEQYF. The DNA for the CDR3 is TGCGCCAGCAGCCAAGGCTATATCTACGAGCAGTACTTC.

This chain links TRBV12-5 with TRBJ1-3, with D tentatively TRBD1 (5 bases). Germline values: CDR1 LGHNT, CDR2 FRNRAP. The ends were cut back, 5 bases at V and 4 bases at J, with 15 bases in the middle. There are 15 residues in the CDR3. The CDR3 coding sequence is TGTGCTAGTGGTCCGGGGGGAACAACCGGAAACACCATATATTTT. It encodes CASGPGGTTGNTIYF.

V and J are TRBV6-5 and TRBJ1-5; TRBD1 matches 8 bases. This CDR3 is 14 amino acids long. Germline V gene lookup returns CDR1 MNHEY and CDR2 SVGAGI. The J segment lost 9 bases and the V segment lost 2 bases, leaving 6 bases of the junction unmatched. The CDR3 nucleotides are TGTGCCAGCAGTTACAAGGACAGGGACGGGCCCCAGCATTTT. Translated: CASSYKDRDGPQHF.

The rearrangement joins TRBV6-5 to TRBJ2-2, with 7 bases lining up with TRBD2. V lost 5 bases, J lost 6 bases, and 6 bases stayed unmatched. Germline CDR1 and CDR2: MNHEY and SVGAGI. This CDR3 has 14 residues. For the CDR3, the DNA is TGTGCCAGCAGTCCTTACCTAGCGGCCGGGGAGCTGTTTTTT. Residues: CASSPYLAAGELFF.